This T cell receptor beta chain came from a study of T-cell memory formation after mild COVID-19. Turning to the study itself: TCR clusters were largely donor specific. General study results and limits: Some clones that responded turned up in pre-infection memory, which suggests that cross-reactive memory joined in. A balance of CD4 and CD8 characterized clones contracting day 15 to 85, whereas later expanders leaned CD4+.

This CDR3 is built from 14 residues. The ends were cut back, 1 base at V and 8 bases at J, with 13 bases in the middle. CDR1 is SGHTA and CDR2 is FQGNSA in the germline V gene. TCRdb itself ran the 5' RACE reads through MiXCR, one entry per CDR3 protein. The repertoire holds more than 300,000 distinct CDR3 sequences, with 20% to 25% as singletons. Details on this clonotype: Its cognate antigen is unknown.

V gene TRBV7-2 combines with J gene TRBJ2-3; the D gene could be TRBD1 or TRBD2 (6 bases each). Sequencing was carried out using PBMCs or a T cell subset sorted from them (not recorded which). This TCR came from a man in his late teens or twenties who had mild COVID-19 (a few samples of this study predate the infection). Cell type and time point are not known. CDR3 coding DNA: TGTGCCAGCAGCTTAGAGGCTGGGGGGCCTACGCAGTATTTT. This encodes CASSLEAGGPTQYF.